This record looks at one T cell receptor beta chain sequence and its context. Its antigen is still unknown. This record comes from a study of blood T cells in healthy people across ages. A sample-barcoded 5' primer and a J-beta primer mix were used in a second PCR of roughly 6 to 12 cycles. Each CDR3 protein gets one entry after TCRdb re-called the 5' RACE reads with MiXCR. The table records around 1,800,000 distinct CDR3 sequences, 35% to 50% of them present only once. Study observations and caveats: CMV status of donors was not determined, possibly confounding expanded clonotype changes.

The sequenced sample was blood. The receptor was derived from a human donor in good health.

The CDR3 DNA follows: TGTGCCAGCAGTTTATTAGAGGGTCCTAGCGACGAGCAGTACTTC. It yields the protein CASSLLEGPSDEQYF. The V call is TRBV28, the J call TRBJ2-7; maybe TRBD2 (6 bases). V dropped 1 base and J dropped 5 bases, with 15 bases sitting between them. Germline CDR1 and CDR2: MDHEN and SYDVKM. The CDR3 spans 15 residues.